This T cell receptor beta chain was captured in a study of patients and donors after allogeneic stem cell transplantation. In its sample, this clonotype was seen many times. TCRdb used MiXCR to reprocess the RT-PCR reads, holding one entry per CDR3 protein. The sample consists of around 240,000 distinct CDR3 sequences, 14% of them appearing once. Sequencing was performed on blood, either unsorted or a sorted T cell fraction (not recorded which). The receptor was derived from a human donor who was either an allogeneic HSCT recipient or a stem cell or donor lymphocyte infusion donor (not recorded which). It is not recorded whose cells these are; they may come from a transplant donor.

CDR3 sequence reads: CASSPFGQAQHF. The CDR3 DNA follows: TGTGCCAGCTCACCATTCGGGCAGGCCCAGCATTTT. The V gene is TRBV18, the J gene TRBJ1-5; no clear D gene. The germline gives CDR1 KGHSH, CDR2 LQKENI. This CDR3 is 12 amino acids long. Trimming cost V 2 bases and J 11 bases, with 10 bases left between them.